These T cell receptor beta chains were read from a single sample in a study of T-cell memory formation after mild COVID-19. TCRdb itself ran the 5' RACE reads through MiXCR, one entry per CDR3 protein. The table has over 400,000 distinct CDR3 sequences, 23% seen once. Sequenced input: PBMCs or a T cell subset sorted from them (not recorded which). The receptors come from an adult woman who had mild COVID-19 (a few samples of this study predate the infection). Cell type and time point are not known. CDR3s include the opening cysteine and the closing phenylalanine or tryptophan. D genes are given only for firm matches. A row's size may be missing; if present it is once, few, many or a size class.

D gene: TRBD2; V gene: TRBV5-1; J gene: TRBJ2-7; clone size: few; CDR3 protein: CASSLGLAYYEQYF; CDR3 DNA: TGCGCCAGCAGCTTGGGACTAGCGTACTACGAGCAGTACTTC
D gene: -; V gene: TRBV20-1; J gene: TRBJ2-1; clone size: -; CDR3 protein: CSAPRGAPRDEQFF; CDR3 DNA: TGCAGTGCACCCCGGGGGGCGCCTAGGGATGAGCAGTTCTTC
D gene: TRBD1; V gene: TRBV20-1; J gene: TRBJ1-2; clone size: -; CDR3 protein: CSARPDRAGYTF; CDR3 DNA: TGCAGTGCTAGACCAGACAGGGCCGGCTACACCTTC
D gene: TRBD2; V gene: TRBV29-1; J gene: TRBJ2-7; clone size: -; CDR3 protein: CSVEGKAGGLPEQYF; CDR3 DNA: TGCAGCGTTGAAGGCAAAGCGGGAGGGTTACCCGAGCAGTACTTC
D gene: TRBD2; V gene: TRBV7-2; J gene: TRBJ2-3; clone size: -; CDR3 protein: CASSLRLAGPTDTQYF; CDR3 DNA: TGTGCCAGCAGCTTGAGACTAGCGGGGCCAACAGATACGCAGTATTTT
D gene: TRBD1; V gene: TRBV2; J gene: TRBJ1-5; clone size: few; CDR3 protein: CASSENRGSNQPQHF; CDR3 DNA: TGTGCCAGCAGTGAAAACAGGGGCAGCAATCAGCCCCAGCATTTT
D gene: -; V gene: TRBV7-3; J gene: TRBJ2-3; clone size: few; CDR3 protein: CASSPSGTNTDTQYF; CDR3 DNA: TGTGCCAGCAGCCCTTCCGGGACAAACACAGATACGCAGTATTTT
D gene: TRBD1; V gene: TRBV7-2; J gene: TRBJ2-3; clone size: few; CDR3 protein: CASLEGGLTDTQYF; CDR3 DNA: TGTGCCAGCCTAGAAGGGGGCCTCACAGATACGCAGTATTTT
D gene: TRBD1; V gene: TRBV7-9; J gene: TRBJ2-5; clone size: -; CDR3 protein: CASSSRDRVEETQYF; CDR3 DNA: TGTGCCAGCAGCTCCCGGGACAGGGTTGAAGAGACCCAGTACTTC
D gene: TRBD1; V gene: TRBV20-1; J gene: TRBJ2-7; clone size: few; CDR3 protein: CSARDDGEWTGIHEQYF; CDR3 DNA: TGCAGTGCTAGAGATGACGGGGAGTGGACAGGGATCCACGAGCAGTACTTC
D gene: -; V gene: TRBV24-1; J gene: TRBJ2-2; clone size: few; CDR3 protein: CATSDTKPGHSTTGELFF; CDR3 DNA: TGTGCCACCAGTGATACCAAACCGGGACACTCGACCACCGGGGAGCTGTTTTTT
D gene: -; V gene: TRBV4-1; J gene: TRBJ2-7; clone size: few; CDR3 protein: CASSQEKQGGIYEQYF; CDR3 DNA: TGCGCCAGCAGCCAAGAGAAACAGGGCGGGATTTACGAGCAGTACTTC
D gene: -; V gene: TRBV4-3; J gene: TRBJ2-2; clone size: many; CDR3 protein: CASSQDLLLDSRKHTGELFF; CDR3 DNA: TGCGCCAGCAGCCAAGATCTCCTGTTGGACTCCAGAAAACACACCGGGGAGCTGTTTTTT
D gene: -; V gene: TRBV7-9; J gene: TRBJ2-5; clone size: few; CDR3 protein: CASSLGVSQETQYF; CDR3 DNA: TGTGCCAGCAGCTTAGGGGTCTCCCAAGAGACCCAGTACTTC
D gene: -; V gene: TRBV18; J gene: TRBJ2-1; clone size: once; CDR3 protein: CASSPPDPNEQFF; CDR3 DNA: TGTGCCAGCTCACCACCGGATCCGAATGAGCAGTTCTTC
D gene: -; V gene: TRBV3-1; J gene: TRBJ2-1; clone size: -; CDR3 protein: CASSQASEQFF; CDR3 DNA: TGTGCCAGCAGCCAAGCGAGTGAGCAGTTCTTC
D gene: -; V gene: TRBV4-3; J gene: TRBJ2-7; clone size: few; CDR3 protein: CASSQDTAWLSEQYF; CDR3 DNA: TGCGCCAGCAGCCAAGATACAGCGTGGTTGAGTGAGCAGTACTTC
D gene: TRBD1; V gene: TRBV10-3; J gene: TRBJ2-7; clone size: -; CDR3 protein: CAISRQGESYEQYF; CDR3 DNA: TGTGCCATCAGCAGACAGGGTGAATCCTACGAGCAGTACTTC
D gene: TRBD2; V gene: TRBV10-3; J gene: TRBJ2-1; clone size: -; CDR3 protein: CAIKERGGEQFF; CDR3 DNA: TGTGCCATCAAGGAGCGGGGAGGTGAGCAGTTCTTC
D gene: -; V gene: TRBV12-3/TRBV12-4; J gene: TRBJ2-3; clone size: few; CDR3 protein: CASRPDSSTRTDTQYF; CDR3 DNA: TGTGCCAGCAGGCCGGACAGTTCCACGCGCACAGATACGCAGTATTTT
D gene: TRBD2; V gene: TRBV27; J gene: TRBJ2-3; clone size: many; CDR3 protein: CASSLSGGASLTDTQYF; CDR3 DNA: TGTGCCAGCAGTTTAAGCGGGGGGGCATCATTAACAGATACGCAGTATTTT
D gene: -; V gene: TRBV12-3/TRBV12-4; J gene: TRBJ1-5; clone size: -; CDR3 protein: CASSSPGLGNQPQHF; CDR3 DNA: TGTGCCAGCAGTTCCCCAGGGTTAGGCAATCAGCCCCAGCATTTT
D gene: -; V gene: TRBV24-1; J gene: TRBJ2-3; clone size: -; CDR3 protein: CATSRSAGGTQYF; CDR3 DNA: TGTGCCACCAGTCGGTCGGCAGGAGGTACGCAGTATTTT
D gene: -; V gene: TRBV12-3/TRBV12-4; J gene: TRBJ2-7; clone size: -; CDR3 protein: CASTKAGRLDEQYF; CDR3 DNA: TGTGCCAGCACTAAGGCGGGGCGGCTCGACGAGCAGTACTTC
D gene: TRBD1; V gene: TRBV6-5; J gene: TRBJ2-1; clone size: few; CDR3 protein: CASSRLRDRDSEQFF; CDR3 DNA: TGTGCCAGCAGTCGGCTCCGAGACAGGGACAGTGAGCAGTTCTTC
D gene: -; V gene: TRBV5-1; J gene: TRBJ2-3; clone size: -; CDR3 protein: CASSLATPLARADTQYF; CDR3 DNA: TGCGCCAGCAGCTTGGCCACCCCCCTAGCTCGGGCAGATACGCAGTATTTT
D gene: -; V gene: TRBV7-9; J gene: TRBJ2-7; clone size: few; CDR3 protein: CASSAEQGGMREQYF; CDR3 DNA: TGTGCCAGCAGCGCGGAACAGGGTGGGATGCGGGAGCAGTACTTC
D gene: TRBD2; V gene: TRBV20-1; J gene: TRBJ2-7; clone size: -; CDR3 protein: CSARAGLAGASYF; CDR3 DNA: TGCAGTGCTAGAGCGGGACTAGCGGGAGCTTCGTACTTC
D gene: -; V gene: TRBV6-5; J gene: TRBJ1-1; clone size: -; CDR3 protein: CASSYPGGGNTEAFF; CDR3 DNA: TGTGCCAGCAGTTACCCCGGGGGAGGGAACACTGAAGCTTTCTTT
D gene: -; V gene: TRBV12-3/TRBV12-4; J gene: TRBJ1-3; clone size: -; CDR3 protein: CASSFQRGNTIYF; CDR3 DNA: TGTGCCAGCAGTTTTCAGCGTGGAAACACCATATATTTT
D gene: -; V gene: TRBV15; J gene: TRBJ2-7; clone size: few; CDR3 protein: CATSRKQGDYEQYF; CDR3 DNA: TGTGCCACCAGCAGGAAACAGGGAGACTACGAGCAGTACTTC
D gene: -; V gene: TRBV10-3; J gene: TRBJ2-3; clone size: -; CDR3 protein: CAIMGPTDTQYF; CDR3 DNA: TGTGCCATCATGGGACCCACAGATACGCAGTATTTT
D gene: -; V gene: TRBV5-6; J gene: TRBJ1-3; clone size: few; CDR3 protein: CASSFREFEGNTIYF; CDR3 DNA: TGTGCCAGCAGCTTCAGGGAGTTCGAGGGAAACACCATATATTTT
D gene: -; V gene: TRBV5-1; J gene: TRBJ2-1; clone size: -; CDR3 protein: CASSSSPSDLGDEQFF; CDR3 DNA: TGCGCCAGCAGCTCGAGTCCGTCCGACTTGGGCGATGAGCAGTTCTTC
D gene: TRBD2; V gene: TRBV5-6; J gene: TRBJ2-1; clone size: -; CDR3 protein: CASSRSYRTSGYNEQFF; CDR3 DNA: TGTGCCAGCAGCCGTTCCTATCGGACTAGCGGGTACAATGAGCAGTTCTTC
D gene: -; V gene: TRBV24-1; J gene: TRBJ2-7; clone size: few; CDR3 protein: CATSGPGGREQYF; CDR3 DNA: TGTGCCACCAGTGGTCCCGGGGGAAGAGAGCAGTACTTC
D gene: -; V gene: TRBV15; J gene: TRBJ2-7; clone size: few; CDR3 protein: CATSRDRGVGYEQYF; CDR3 DNA: TGTGCCACCAGCAGAGACAGGGGGGTCGGGTACGAGCAGTACTTC
D gene: -; V gene: TRBV4-3; J gene: TRBJ1-1; clone size: -; CDR3 protein: CASSQDGVNTEAFF; CDR3 DNA: TGCGCCAGCAGCCAAGATGGGGTGAACACTGAAGCTTTCTTT
D gene: -; V gene: TRBV15; J gene: TRBJ2-5; clone size: -; CDR3 protein: CATSRDLWETQYF; CDR3 DNA: TGTGCCACCAGCAGAGATCTATGGGAGACCCAGTACTTC
D gene: TRBD1; V gene: TRBV12-3/TRBV12-4; J gene: TRBJ2-7; clone size: -; CDR3 protein: CAGRGQGVIYEQYF; CDR3 DNA: TGTGCCGGCAGAGGACAGGGGGTAATCTACGAGCAGTACTTC
D gene: -; V gene: TRBV7-9; J gene: TRBJ2-1; clone size: -; CDR3 protein: CASSIPGTIDEQFF; CDR3 DNA: TGTGCCAGCAGCATACCCGGGACGATCGATGAGCAGTTCTTC
D gene: -; V gene: TRBV12-3/TRBV12-4; J gene: TRBJ2-3; clone size: -; CDR3 protein: CASSPSADTQYF; CDR3 DNA: TGTGCCAGCAGTCCTAGTGCAGATACGCAGTATTTT
D gene: -; V gene: TRBV7-2; J gene: TRBJ2-7; clone size: -; CDR3 protein: CASSGAPYF; CDR3 DNA: TGTGCCAGCAGCGGGGCCCCCTACTTC
D gene: -; V gene: TRBV14; J gene: TRBJ2-3; clone size: -; CDR3 protein: CASSHLRSPTRTSTDTQYF; CDR3 DNA: TGTGCCAGCAGCCACTTGCGCTCACCCACCAGGACTAGCACAGATACGCAGTATTTT
D gene: -; V gene: TRBV27; J gene: TRBJ2-3; clone size: few; CDR3 protein: CASRTGAAGGGVAQYF; CDR3 DNA: TGTGCCAGCAGAACCGGGGCAGCCGGCGGTGGGGTGGCGCAGTATTTT
D gene: TRBD2; V gene: TRBV7-2; J gene: TRBJ2-1; clone size: few; CDR3 protein: CASSNSGLAGGGNEQFF; CDR3 DNA: TGTGCCAGCAGCAACTCCGGACTAGCGGGAGGGGGGAATGAGCAGTTCTTC
D gene: TRBD2; V gene: TRBV7-9; J gene: TRBJ2-1; clone size: few; CDR3 protein: CASSLEAGGNVF; CDR3 DNA: TGTGCCAGCAGCTTAGAAGCGGGAGGTAACGTCTTC
D gene: -; V gene: TRBV15; J gene: TRBJ2-3; clone size: -; CDR3 protein: CATSRGGSRDTQYF; CDR3 DNA: TGTGCCACCAGCAGAGGGGGTAGCCGGGATACGCAGTATTTT
D gene: TRBD2; V gene: TRBV20-1; J gene: TRBJ2-1; clone size: few; CDR3 protein: CSAIIGRGANEQFF; CDR3 DNA: TGCAGTGCTATTATCGGGCGGGGGGCCAATGAGCAGTTCTTC